These T cell receptor beta chains were read from a single sample in a study of response to subunit inactivated influenza vaccine. TCRdb fed the RT-PCR reads into MiXCR, producing one record per CDR3 protein. The sample has approximately 250,000 distinct CDR3 sequences; more than 9% are singletons. Sequences were derived from non-naive T cells sorted from PBMCs, sampled 14 to 15 days before vaccination. These receptors originate from a man aged 50 to 60 who received an inactivated influenza vaccine. Each CDR3 is given with its conserved first and last residue.

j_call,cdr3_length,v_call,cdr3_aa
TRBJ1-2,15,TRBV15,CATSRDPGTGRGYTF
TRBJ1-1,13,TRBV10-3,CAISPTGNTEAFF
TRBJ2-3,15,TRBV20-1,CSAIYRGSGTDTQYF
TRBJ2-3,17,TRBV20-1,CSARSIPGQGWADTHYF
TRBJ2-1,16,TRBV30,CAWSLGTSGRRNEQFF
TRBJ2-5,15,TRBV4-2,CASSQGLAGQETQYF
TRBJ2-3,15,TRBV20-1,CSASRASGYTDTQYF
TRBJ2-5,15,TRBV19,CASTSGLAGEETQYF
TRBJ1-1,13,TRBV9,CASGGRGNTEAFF
TRBJ1-6,13,TRBV20-1,CSVGNSYNSPLHF
TRBJ2-3,16,TRBV25-1,CASSEPFGRGQDTQYF
TRBJ2-7,13,TRBV29-1,CSVAFPGAYEQYF
TRBJ1-4,16,TRBV28,CASSYELWGTNEKLFF
TRBJ1-3,13,TRBV11-2,CASSLGPANTIYF